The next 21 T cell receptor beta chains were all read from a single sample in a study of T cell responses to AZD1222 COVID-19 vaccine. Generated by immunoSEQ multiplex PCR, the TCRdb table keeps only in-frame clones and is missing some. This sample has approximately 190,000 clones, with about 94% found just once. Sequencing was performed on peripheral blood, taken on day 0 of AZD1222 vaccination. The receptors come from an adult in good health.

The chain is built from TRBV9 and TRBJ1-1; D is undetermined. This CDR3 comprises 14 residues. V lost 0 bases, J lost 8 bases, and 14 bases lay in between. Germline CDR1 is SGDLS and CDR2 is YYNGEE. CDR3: CASSVEVIGAEAFF. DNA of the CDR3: TGTGCCAGCAGCGTAGAAGTCATAGGAGCAGAAGCTTTCTTT. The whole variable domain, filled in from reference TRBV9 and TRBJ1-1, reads DSGVTQTPKHLITATGQRVTLRCSPRSGDLSVYWYQQSLDQGLQFLIQYYNGEERAKGNILERFSAQQFPDLHSELNLSSLELGDSALYFCASSVEVIGAEAFFGQGTRLTVV.

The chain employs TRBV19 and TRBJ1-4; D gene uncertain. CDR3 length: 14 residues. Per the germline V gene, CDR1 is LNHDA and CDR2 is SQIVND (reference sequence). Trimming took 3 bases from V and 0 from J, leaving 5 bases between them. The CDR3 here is CASSISPTNEKLFF. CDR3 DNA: TGTGCCAGTAGTATTTCGCCAACTAATGAAAAACTGTTTTTT.

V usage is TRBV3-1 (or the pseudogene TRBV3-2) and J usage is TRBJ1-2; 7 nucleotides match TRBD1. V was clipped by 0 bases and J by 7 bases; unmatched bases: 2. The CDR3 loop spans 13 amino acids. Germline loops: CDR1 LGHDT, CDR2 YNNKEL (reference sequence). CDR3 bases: TGTGCCAGCAGCCAAGAGACAGGGAGTGGCTACACCTTC. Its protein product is CASSQETGSGYTF.

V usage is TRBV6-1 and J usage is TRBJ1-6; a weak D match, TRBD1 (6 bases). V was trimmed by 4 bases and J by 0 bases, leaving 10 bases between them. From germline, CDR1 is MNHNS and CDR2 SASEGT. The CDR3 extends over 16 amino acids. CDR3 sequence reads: CASSATGISYNSPLHF. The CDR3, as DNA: TGTGCCAGCAGTGCAACAGGGATCTCCTATAATTCACCCCTCCACTTT.

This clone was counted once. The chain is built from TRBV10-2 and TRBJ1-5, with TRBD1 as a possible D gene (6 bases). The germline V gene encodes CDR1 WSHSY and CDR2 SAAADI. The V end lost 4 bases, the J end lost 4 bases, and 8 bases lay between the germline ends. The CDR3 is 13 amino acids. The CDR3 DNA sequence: TGCGCCAGCAGTGGAAGGGGGAATCAGCCCCAGCATTTT. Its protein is CASSGRGNQPQHF.

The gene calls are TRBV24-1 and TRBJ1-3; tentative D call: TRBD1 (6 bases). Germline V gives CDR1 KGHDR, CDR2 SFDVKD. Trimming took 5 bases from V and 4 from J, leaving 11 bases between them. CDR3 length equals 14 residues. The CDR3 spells CATSGGGAGNTIYF. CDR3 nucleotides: TGTGCCACCAGTGGTGGGGGCGCCGGAAACACCATATATTTT.

Here the CDR3 reads CATSRNRVGNQPQHF. CDR3 nucleotide sequence: TGTGCCACCAGCAGGAACAGGGTAGGCAATCAGCCCCAGCATTTT. V is TRBV15 and J is TRBJ1-5, with a tentative D call TRBD1 (6 bases). Germline V gives CDR1 LNHNV, CDR2 YYDKDF (reference sequence). The CDR3 loop spans 15 amino acids. The V end was cut by 3 bases, the J end by 2 bases, with 11 bases between.

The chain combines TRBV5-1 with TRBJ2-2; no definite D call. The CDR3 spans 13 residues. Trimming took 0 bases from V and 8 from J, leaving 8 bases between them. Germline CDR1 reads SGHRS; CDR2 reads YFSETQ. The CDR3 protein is CASSLDGAGELFF. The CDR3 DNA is TGCGCCAGCAGCTTGGATGGAGCGGGGGAGCTGTTTTTT.

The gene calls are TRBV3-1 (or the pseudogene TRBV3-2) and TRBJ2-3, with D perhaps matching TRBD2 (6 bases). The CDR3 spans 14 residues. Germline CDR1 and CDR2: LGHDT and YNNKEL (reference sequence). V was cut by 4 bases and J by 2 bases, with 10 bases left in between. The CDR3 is CASSLVAVTDTQYF. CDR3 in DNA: TGTGCCAGCAGCCTCGTAGCGGTCACAGATACGCAGTATTTT.

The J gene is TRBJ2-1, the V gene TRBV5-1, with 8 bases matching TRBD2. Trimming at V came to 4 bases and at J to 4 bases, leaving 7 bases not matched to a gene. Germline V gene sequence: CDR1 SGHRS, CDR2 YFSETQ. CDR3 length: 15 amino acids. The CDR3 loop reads CASSDSGKGYNEQFF. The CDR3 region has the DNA TGCGCCAGCAGCGATAGCGGGAAAGGTTACAATGAGCAGTTCTTC.

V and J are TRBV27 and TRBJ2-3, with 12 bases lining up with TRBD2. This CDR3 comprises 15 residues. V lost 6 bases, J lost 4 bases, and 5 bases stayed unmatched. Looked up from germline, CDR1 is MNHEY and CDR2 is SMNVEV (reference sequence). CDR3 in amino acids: CASSVGLAGPDTQYF. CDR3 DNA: TGTGCCAGCAGCGTTGGACTAGCGGGACCAGATACGCAGTATTTT.

CDR3 DNA sequence: TGTGCCAGCAGTTACCGGACTAGCGGATACAATGAGCAGTTCTTC. It translates to CASSYRTSGYNEQFF. The chain employs TRBV28 and TRBJ2-1; 10 positions match TRBD2. CDR1 MDHEN and CDR2 SYDVKM come from the germline V gene. Unmatched junction bases numbered 4, after V lost 4 bases and J lost 4 bases. This CDR3 spans 15 amino acids.

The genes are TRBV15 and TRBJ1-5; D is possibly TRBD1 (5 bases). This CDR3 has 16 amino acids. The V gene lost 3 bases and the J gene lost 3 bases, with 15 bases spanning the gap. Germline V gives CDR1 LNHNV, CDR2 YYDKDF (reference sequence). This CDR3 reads CATSRGRGANNQPQHF. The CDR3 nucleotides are TGTGCCACCAGCAGGGGCCGAGGGGCTAACAATCAGCCCCAGCATTTT.

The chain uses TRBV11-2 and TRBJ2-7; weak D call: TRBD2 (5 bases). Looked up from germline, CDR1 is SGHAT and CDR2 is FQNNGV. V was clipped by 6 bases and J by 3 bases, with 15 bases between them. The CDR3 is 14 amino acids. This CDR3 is CASRPEAGNYEQYF. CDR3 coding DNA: TGTGCCAGCAGACCGGAGGCCGGGAACTACGAGCAGTACTTC.

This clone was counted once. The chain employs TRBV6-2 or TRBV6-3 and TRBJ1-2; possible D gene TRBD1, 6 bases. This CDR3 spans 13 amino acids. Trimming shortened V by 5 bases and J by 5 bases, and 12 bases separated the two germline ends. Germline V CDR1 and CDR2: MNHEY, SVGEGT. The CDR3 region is CASSPQGEYGYTF. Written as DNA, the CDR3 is TGTGCCAGCAGTCCACAGGGAGAGTATGGCTACACCTTC.

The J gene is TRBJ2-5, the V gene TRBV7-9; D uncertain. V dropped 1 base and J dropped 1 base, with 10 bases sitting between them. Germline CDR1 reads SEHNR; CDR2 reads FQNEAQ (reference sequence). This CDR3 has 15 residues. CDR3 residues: CASSLEGRIQETQYF. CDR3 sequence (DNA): TGTGCCAGCAGCTTAGAAGGTCGGATCCAAGAGACCCAGTACTTC.

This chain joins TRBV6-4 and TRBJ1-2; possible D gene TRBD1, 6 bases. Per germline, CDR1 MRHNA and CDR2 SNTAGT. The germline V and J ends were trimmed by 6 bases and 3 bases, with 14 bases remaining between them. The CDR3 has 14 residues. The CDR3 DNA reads TGTGCCAGCAGCAAGGAATCAGGGGACTATGGCTACACCTTC. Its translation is CASSKESGDYGYTF.

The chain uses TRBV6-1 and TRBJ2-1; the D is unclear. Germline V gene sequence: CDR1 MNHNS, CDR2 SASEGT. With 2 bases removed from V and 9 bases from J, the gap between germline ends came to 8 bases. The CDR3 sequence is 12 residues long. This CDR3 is CASSEKWGEQFF. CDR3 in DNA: TGTGCCAGCAGTGAAAAGTGGGGTGAGCAGTTCTTC.

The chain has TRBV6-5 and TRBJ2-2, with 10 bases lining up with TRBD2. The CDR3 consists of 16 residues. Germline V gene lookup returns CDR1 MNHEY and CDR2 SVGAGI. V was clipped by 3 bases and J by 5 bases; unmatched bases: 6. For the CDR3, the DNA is TGTGCCAGCAGTTATCTACTAGCGGGAAGAACCGGGGAGCTGTTTTTT. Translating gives CASSYLLAGRTGELFF.

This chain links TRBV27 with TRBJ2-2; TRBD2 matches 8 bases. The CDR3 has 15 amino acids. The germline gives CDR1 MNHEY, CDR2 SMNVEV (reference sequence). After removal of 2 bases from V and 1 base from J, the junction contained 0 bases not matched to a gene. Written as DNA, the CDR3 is TGTGCCAGCAGTTTAACTAGCGGGAACACCGGGGAGCTGTTTTTT. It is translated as CASSLTSGNTGELFF.

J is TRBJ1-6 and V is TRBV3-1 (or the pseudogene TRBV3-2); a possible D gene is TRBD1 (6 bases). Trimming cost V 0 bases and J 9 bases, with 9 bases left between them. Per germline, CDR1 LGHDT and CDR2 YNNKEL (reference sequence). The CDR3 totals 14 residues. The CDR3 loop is CASSQDRGRSPLHF. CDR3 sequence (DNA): TGTGCCAGCAGCCAAGACAGGGGTCGTTCACCCCTCCACTTT.